This T cell receptor (beta chain) was identified in a study of shared clonotypes between healthy human individuals. Study as a whole: Each donor had three CD4 naive, three CD4 memory, two CD8 naive and one CD8 memory plate. Study-wide findings and caveats: Among donors, clonotype sharing was expected to be affected by sequencing depth. Large depth notwithstanding, sorted-subset sequencing proved incomplete by rarefaction. Investigators collected only blood, and repertoires in tissues likely differ.

The CDR3 contains 15 residues. V was pared by 1 base and J by 3 bases, with 12 bases between. CDR1 is SGHTA and CDR2 is FQGNSA in the germline V gene. The method was immunoSEQ multiplex PCR; TCRdb's version includes in-frame clones alone and lacks a portion of them. Of around 2.1 million clones listed, roughly 95% were seen once; the top ten hold less than 0.15%. Note on this clone: The antigen is not known.

J is TRBJ1-2 and V is TRBV7-2; a weak D match, TRBD1 (6 bases). Sequenced sample: naive CD4+ T cells sorted from blood. Subset meaning: CD45RA+ positively selected. This TCR derives from a man between 18 and 29 years old in good health. This chain's CDR3 is CASSLEQGKYYGYTF. The CDR3 DNA reads as TGTGCCAGCAGCTTAGAACAGGGAAAGTACTATGGCTACACCTTC.